Below, one TCR beta chain is given with its context. Its antigen is unidentified. This sample is part of a study of response to subunit inactivated influenza vaccine. Study observations and caveats: Each seasonal influenza vaccination recruits few new T cells, the authors suggested.

TCRdb analysed the RT-PCR reads with MiXCR anew, one entry per CDR3 protein. The profile covers fewer than 600,000 distinct CDR3 sequences, with around 7.7% appearing a single time and approximately 14% taken by the ten largest. This TCR was sampled from a man aged 50-75 years who received an inactivated influenza vaccine. Sequencing was performed on PBMCs from blood, taken about 23 months after vaccination.

CDR3: CASSQEQGTNYGYTF. In DNA, the CDR3 is TGCGCCAGCAGCCAAGAGCAGGGTACTAACTATGGCTACACCTTC. V is TRBV4-1 and J is TRBJ1-2, with D perhaps matching TRBD1 (5 bases). Trimming removed 0 bases at V and 0 bases at J, with 8 bases between. Germline CDR1 and CDR2: MGHRA and YSYEKL. This CDR3 comprises 15 residues.